A selection of T cell receptor beta chains follows, all from one sample in a study of identical twins. TCRdb passed the 5' RACE reads through MiXCR, listing each CDR3 protein once. Here the sample spans about 550,000 distinct CDR3 sequences, approximately 20% being singletons. The sample also formed part of further work on yellow fever vaccine responses in identical twins.

The material sequenced was CD4+ T cells sorted from blood. Receptors were obtained from a young woman in good health. The CDR3 runs from the conserved cysteine through the conserved F or W. A D gene is named only where the DNA matches it firmly. Some rows have no size entry. The others give once, few or many, or a class for an expanded clone.

V	J	D	size	CDR3	DNA
TRBV5-1	TRBJ2-3	NA	NA	CASSQGPTSDTQYF	TGCGCCAGCAGCCAGGGACCAACGAGCGATACGCAGTATTTT
TRBV5-1	TRBJ2-6	TRBD1	few	CASSHQTGEVSGANVLTF	TGCGCCAGCAGCCATCAGACAGGGGAAGTGTCTGGGGCCAACGTCCTGACTTTC
TRBV7-6	TRBJ2-1	NA	once	CASSLWRSEQFF	TGTGCCAGCAGCTTATGGCGTAGTGAGCAGTTCTTC
TRBV28	TRBJ2-2	TRBD1	NA	CASGGTGLDTGELFF	TGTGCCAGCGGTGGGACAGGGTTGGACACCGGGGAGCTGTTTTTT
TRBV2	TRBJ1-1	NA	NA	CASSGGGAGNTEAFF	TGTGCCAGCAGTGGGGGGGGCGCCGGGAACACTGAAGCTTTCTTT
TRBV5-5	TRBJ2-5	TRBD1	NA	CASSWTDRVETQYF	TGTGCCAGCAGCTGGACGGACAGGGTGGAGACCCAGTACTTC
TRBV18	TRBJ2-1	TRBD2	once	CASSPVLAGDSEQFF	TGTGCCAGCTCACCAGTTCTAGCGGGAGATAGTGAGCAGTTCTTC
TRBV20-1	TRBJ2-1	NA	NA	CSAKGLPAYNEQFF	TGCAGTGCTAAGGGGCTGCCGGCCTACAATGAGCAGTTCTTC
TRBV6-1	TRBJ2-1	NA	few	CASSLRITSSYNEQFF	TGTGCCAGCAGTCTTCGCATTACAAGCTCCTACAATGAGCAGTTCTTC
TRBV28	TRBJ2-6	TRBD1	few	CASTGQVQSGANVLTF	TGTGCCAGCACGGGACAGGTCCAATCTGGGGCCAACGTCCTGACTTTC
TRBV5-1	TRBJ2-5	TRBD1	NA	CASSLLQGARETQYF	TGCGCCAGCAGCTTGTTACAGGGGGCTCGGGAGACCCAGTACTTC
TRBV29-1	TRBJ1-1	NA	few	CSVRLQGDTEAFF	TGCAGCGTCCGCTTACAGGGAGACACTGAAGCTTTCTTT
TRBV20-1	TRBJ2-3	NA	few	CRLFRDGDTQYF	TGCAGACTTTTTAGGGATGGAGATACGCAGTATTTT
TRBV6-1	TRBJ1-2	NA	NA	CASSNAHNYGYTF	TGTGCCAGCAGCAACGCCCATAACTATGGCTACACCTTC
TRBV15	TRBJ1-6	NA	few	CATSRQGWNSPLHF	TGTGCCACCAGCAGACAGGGTTGGAATTCACCCCTCCACTTT
TRBV29-1	TRBJ1-2	NA	few	CSAGGGMYANYGYTF	TGCAGCGCCGGAGGAGGGATGTATGCCAACTATGGCTACACCTTC
TRBV6-1	TRBJ2-5	NA	once	CASSEAHRGLWTQYF	TGTGCCAGCAGTGAAGCGCATAGGGGTTTATGGACCCAGTACTTC
TRBV18	TRBJ1-4	TRBD1	few	CASSRGQLNEKLFF	TGTGCCAGCTCACGGGGACAGCTTAATGAAAAACTGTTTTTT
TRBV5-5	TRBJ2-3	NA	NA	CPPKDSTDTQYF	TGCCCGCCTAAGGACAGCACAGATACGCAGTATTTT
TRBV29-1	TRBJ2-2	NA	many	CSDPQGTMNTGELFF	TGCAGCGATCCACAGGGAACCATGAACACCGGGGAGCTGTTTTTT
TRBV12-3/TRBV12-4	TRBJ2-3	NA	few	CASSLVGGPLGDTQYF	TGTGCCAGCAGTTTGGTTGGTGGGCCCCTTGGAGATACGCAGTATTTT
TRBV14	TRBJ2-7	NA	NA	CASSQGTTSYEQYF	TGTGCCAGCAGCCAAGGGACAACCTCCTACGAGCAGTACTTC
TRBV9	TRBJ2-2	NA	NA	CASSVGEAGTGELFF	TGTGCCAGCAGCGTAGGAGAGGCGGGCACCGGGGAGCTGTTTTTT
TRBV7-8	TRBJ2-2	NA	NA	CASSWDTSTGELFF	TGTGCCAGCAGCTGGGACACTTCCACCGGGGAGCTGTTTTTT
TRBV28	TRBJ2-1	TRBD1	few	CASSPWDRVWGGEQFF	TGTGCCAGCAGTCCGTGGGACAGGGTTTGGGGAGGTGAGCAGTTCTTC
TRBV11-2	TRBJ2-1	TRBD1	few	CASSQKRDRVPYNEQFF	TGTGCCAGCAGCCAGAAAAGGGACAGGGTCCCCTACAATGAGCAGTTCTTC
TRBV12-3/TRBV12-4	TRBJ1-1	NA	NA	CASTVTGKAFF	TGTGCCAGCACCGTAACTGGGAAGGCTTTCTTT
TRBV11-3	TRBJ1-2	NA	NA	CASSNTAGYTF	TGTGCCAGCAGCAACACGGCTGGCTACACCTTC
TRBV28	TRBJ2-3	TRBD2	few	CASSSRLGTSGRRGDTQYF	TGTGCCAGCAGTTCCCGGTTAGGGACTAGCGGGAGACGGGGTGATACGCAGTATTTT
TRBV14	TRBJ2-5	NA	NA	CASSQDTGHQETQYF	TGTGCCAGCAGCCAAGATACCGGACACCAAGAGACCCAGTACTTC
TRBV28	TRBJ2-6	TRBD2	NA	CASTPGLAGAGANVLTF	TGTGCCAGCACCCCGGGACTAGCGGGAGCCGGGGCCAACGTCCTGACTTTC
TRBV28	TRBJ1-2	NA	few	CASSGDPKIYGYTF	TGTGCCAGCAGTGGGGACCCGAAAATCTATGGCTACACCTTC
TRBV6-5	TRBJ2-1	TRBD2	NA	CASSYSSAGGRNEQFF	TGTGCCAGCAGTTACTCTTCAGCGGGGGGCCGGAATGAGCAGTTCTTC
TRBV4-1	TRBJ1-5	NA	many	CASSQARGNQPQHF	TGCGCCAGCAGCCAAGCCAGGGGCAATCAGCCCCAGCATTTT
TRBV6-1	TRBJ1-5	NA	NA	CASSPGAPYSNQPQHF	TGTGCCAGCAGCCCCGGGGCCCCCTATAGCAATCAGCCCCAGCATTTT
TRBV7-8	TRBJ2-3	TRBD2	NA	CASSLAGLAGFTDTQYF	TGTGCCAGCAGCTTAGCAGGACTAGCGGGTTTCACAGATACGCAGTATTTT